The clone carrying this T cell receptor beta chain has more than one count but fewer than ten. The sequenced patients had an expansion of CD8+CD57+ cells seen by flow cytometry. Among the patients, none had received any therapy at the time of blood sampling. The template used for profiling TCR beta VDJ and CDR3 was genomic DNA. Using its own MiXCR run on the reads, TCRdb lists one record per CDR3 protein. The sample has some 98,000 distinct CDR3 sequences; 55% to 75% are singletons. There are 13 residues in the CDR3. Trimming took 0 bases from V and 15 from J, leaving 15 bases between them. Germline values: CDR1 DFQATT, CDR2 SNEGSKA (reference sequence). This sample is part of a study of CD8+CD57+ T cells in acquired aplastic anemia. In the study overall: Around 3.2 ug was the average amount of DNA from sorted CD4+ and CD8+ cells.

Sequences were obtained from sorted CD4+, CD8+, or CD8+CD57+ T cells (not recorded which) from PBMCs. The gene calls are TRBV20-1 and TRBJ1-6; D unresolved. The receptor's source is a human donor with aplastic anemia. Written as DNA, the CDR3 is TGCAGTGCTAGAGATCTACCCGAAACTCTCCTCCACTTT. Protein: CSARDLPETLLHF.